This T cell receptor beta chain emerged from a study of T cell changes during pregnancy in multiple sclerosis. The V gene's germline CDR1 is SGHDN and CDR2 FVKESK. This CDR3 contains 15 residues. The ends were cut back, 3 bases at V and 1 base at J, with 7 bases in the middle. Data came from immunoSEQ multiplex PCR; TCRdb stores just in-frame clones and leaves some out. The table includes 90,000 to 120,000 clones, roughly 92% detected once. The sequenced sample was peripheral blood, obtained in the third trimester of pregnancy. The TCR sequence derives from a female donor in good health, enrolled as a control in a pregnancy study. This rearrangement joins TRBV14 to TRBJ2-6, with a tentative D call TRBD2 (5 bases). This chain's CDR3 is CASSHGMSGANVLTF. CDR3 DNA sequence: TGTGCCAGCAGCCACGGGATGTCTGGGGCCAACGTCCTGACTTTC.